Listed below are T cell receptor beta chains from one sample, sequenced in a study of cytomegalovirus exposure and HLA in healthy donors. Clones were read by immunoSEQ multiplex PCR, and TCRdb kept only the in-frame ones, dropping some. The table lists 200,000 or so clones, 82% of them singletons, with 2.5% to 3% in the top ten. Sequenced material: PBMCs. These receptors were taken from a middle-aged woman in good health and CMV-seronegative. Both conserved end residues are part of each CDR3. D genes are given only for firm matches. The listing skips clone size in some rows; elsewhere it reads once, few, many or a size class.

cdr3_nt cdr3_aa d_call v_call clone_size j_call
TGTGCCAGTAGTTGGGGCGTCAATCAGCCCCAGCATTTT CASSWGVNQPQHF - TRBV19 - TRBJ1-5
TGTGCCAGCAGGACTAGATTTCAAGAGACCCAGTACTTC CASRTRFQETQYF - TRBV7-8 once TRBJ2-5
TGTGCCAGCAGCCCAGGGGGGACCGGAGCTTTCTTT CASSPGGTGAFF TRBD1 TRBV11-3 - TRBJ1-1
TGTGCCAGCAAGTCAGGCTACTCCTACGAGCAGTACTTC CASKSGYSYEQYF - TRBV2 few TRBJ2-7
TGTGCCAGCAGCCAAGACATCACGGGAGGCGATGAGCAGTTCTTC CASSQDITGGDEQFF TRBD2 TRBV4-2 many TRBJ2-1
TGTGCCTGGAACCGGGGGAACCCCTACAATGAGCAGTTCTTC CAWNRGNPYNEQFF - TRBV30 - TRBJ2-1
TGTGCCAGCACCAGGCCGAACACCGGGGAGCTGTTTTTT CASTRPNTGELFF - TRBV7-3 - TRBJ2-2
TGCGCCAGCAGGCGGGCCCTCACAGATACGCAGTATTTT CASRRALTDTQYF - TRBV10-1 - TRBJ2-3
TGCGCCAGCAGCCAAGGTGTTACAGGGGTAAGCAATCAGCCCCAGCATTTT CASSQGVTGVSNQPQHF TRBD1 TRBV4-1 - TRBJ1-5
TGTGCCAGCAGCCGTGCTGGACTAGCGGAGATGGGACCCAATCAAGAGACCCAGTACTTC CASSRAGLAEMGPNQETQYF TRBD2 TRBV9 - TRBJ2-5
TGTGCCAGCAGTTTAATGAGGGATCAAGAGACCCAGTACTTC CASSLMRDQETQYF - TRBV27 - TRBJ2-5
TGTGCCAGTAGTTTCCCCGGGACACCCTCCTACGAGCAGTACTTC CASSFPGTPSYEQYF - TRBV19 - TRBJ2-7
TGTGCCAGCAGTTTCCCACAGGGAGGGGTCAAAAACATTCAGTACTTC CASSFPQGGVKNIQYF - TRBV28 - TRBJ2-4
TGTGCCAGCAGCTTCGACGGCCAGACAAAGTCTAACTATGGCTACACCTTC CASSFDGQTKSNYGYTF - TRBV7-9 - TRBJ1-2
TGTGCCAGCAGTTTACTCCGAGGGAGCACAGATACGCAGTATTTT CASSLLRGSTDTQYF - TRBV27 - TRBJ2-3
TGTGCCATCAGTCCCGGGACAGGGCACGTCGGGGAGCTGTTTTTT CAISPGTGHVGELFF TRBD1 TRBV10-3 - TRBJ2-2
TGTGCCAGCGCAGGGTTTAATGAGCAGTTCTTC CASAGFNEQFF - TRBV2 - TRBJ2-1
TGTGCCAGCAGCGGGGGACTAGCCTCGGGGTTTGGTGAGCAGTTCTTC CASSGGLASGFGEQFF TRBD2 TRBV9 - TRBJ2-1
TGTGCCAGCAGCTTGTTTTTAGCGGCCGGGGAGCTGTTTTTT CASSLFLAAGELFF - TRBV5-4 - TRBJ2-2
TGTGCCAGCAGCCCACAGGGGGCTCCATACAATGAGCAGTTCTTC CASSPQGAPYNEQFF TRBD1 TRBV7-9 - TRBJ2-1
TGCGCCAGCAGCCCCTCGGACAGGGGGCGGGGAGAGCAGTACTTC CASSPSDRGRGEQYF TRBD1 TRBV4-1 few TRBJ2-7
TGTGCCAGCAGTACAGCGGGAGCGAAGGCTAACACAGATACGCAGTATTTT CASSTAGAKANTDTQYF TRBD2 TRBV28 few TRBJ2-3
TGTGCCAGCAAGGAGGGAGGGTTTAGCAATCAGCCCCAGCATTTT CASKEGGFSNQPQHF - TRBV2 - TRBJ1-5
TGTGCCAGTAGTATATCCAGGGGACCTAATGAAAAACTGTTTTTT CASSISRGPNEKLFF - TRBV19 - TRBJ1-4
TGCGCCAGCAGCTATCAGGACAGGGGTTTCGATGAGCAGTTCTTC CASSYQDRGFDEQFF TRBD1 TRBV5-1 - TRBJ2-1
TGCGCCAGCAGCCGAGCGGGAGAGACCTACGAGCAGTACTTC CASSRAGETYEQYF TRBD2 TRBV5-1 - TRBJ2-7
TGTGCCAGCAGCCCCGGGACTAAGATTACGGGGGAGACCCAGTACTTC CASSPGTKITGETQYF TRBD2 TRBV7-8 - TRBJ2-5
TGTGCCTGGAGTGTAGGTAGCGGGCTTACGCAGTTCTTC CAWSVGSGLTQFF TRBD2 TRBV30 - TRBJ2-1
TGTGCCAGCAGCTTAAGCGGGAGTCTACTTCAAGATACGCAGTATTTT CASSLSGSLLQDTQYF TRBD2 TRBV7-3 - TRBJ2-3
TGTGCCAGCTCGCCCCAGGGACACCTTTACACTGAAGCTTTCTTT CASSPQGHLYTEAFF - TRBV18 - TRBJ1-1
TGCAGTGCTAGAGGGGCAAATACGCAGTATTTT CSARGANTQYF - TRBV20-1 - TRBJ2-3
TGCGCCAGCAGCCAAGTGTCCCCGGGACAGGTCAACACTGAAGCTTTCTTT CASSQVSPGQVNTEAFF TRBD1 TRBV4-1 - TRBJ1-1
TGTGCCAGCAGCTTATCGTCCTGGGGTGCTAGCGGCGCTGGGGATGAGCAGTTCTTC CASSLSSWGASGAGDEQFF TRBD2 TRBV11-2 - TRBJ2-1
TGCGCCAGCAGCCGATCAACAGGGGCGGCAGATACGCAGTATTTT CASSRSTGAADTQYF TRBD1 TRBV4-1 - TRBJ2-3
TGCGCCAGCAGCTGGCGGACAGGGACATACAATGAGCAGTTCTTC CASSWRTGTYNEQFF TRBD1 TRBV5-1 - TRBJ2-1
TGTGCCAGCAGCTTATCGAGCGGGACTAGCGGGACCAATGAGCAGTTCTTC CASSLSSGTSGTNEQFF TRBD2 TRBV7-2 - TRBJ2-1
TGTGCCAGCAGTTTCCGCAGGGCCACCGGGGAGCTGTTTTTT CASSFRRATGELFF - TRBV27 - TRBJ2-2
TGCGCCAGTATGGAGGGCGCCACAGATACGCAGTATTTT CASMEGATDTQYF - TRBV10-2 once TRBJ2-3
TGTGCCAGCAGTGGAGCCTACGAGCAGTACTTC CASSGAYEQYF - TRBV2 - TRBJ2-7
TGTGCCAGCAGTCCTGGACTAGGAAGCATGGAGACCCAGTACTTC CASSPGLGSMETQYF TRBD2 TRBV27 - TRBJ2-5
TGTGCCAGCAGCTTGGACAGGATCTACGAAAAACTGTTTTTT CASSLDRIYEKLFF TRBD1 TRBV7-6 - TRBJ1-4
TGTGCCAGCAGTCTCCTACAATTCCGGGACACGGCTGATGAACAGTACTTC CASSLLQFRDTADEQYF - TRBV27 once TRBJ2-7
TGTGCCAGCAATTTTGGCGGCGGCATGTACTTC CASNFGGGMYF - TRBV2 - TRBJ2-5
TGTGCCAGCAGTCTTAGCGGGATTCAGTTCTTC CASSLSGIQFF TRBD2 TRBV5-6 - TRBJ2-1
TGTGCCAGCAGCTTAGCGTGGGGAGATGAAGCTTTCTTT CASSLAWGDEAFF - TRBV7-9 - TRBJ1-1
TGTGCCAGCAGGAGAAGTTCCTACAATGAGCAGTTCTTC CASRRSSYNEQFF - TRBV28 few TRBJ2-1
TGTGCCAGCGGAATATGGACAGGCAATGGGAACACTGAAGCTTTCTTT CASGIWTGNGNTEAFF TRBD1 TRBV28 - TRBJ1-1
TGCGCCAGCAGCGTGGACTGGAGTTCCTACAATGAGCAGTTCTTC CASSVDWSSYNEQFF - TRBV5-1 once TRBJ2-1
TGTGCCAGTAGTATAAGGACTAGCGCCTACGAGCAGTACTTC CASSIRTSAYEQYF TRBD2 TRBV19 few TRBJ2-7
TGCGCCAGCAGCCCTGCGCCCACAGGGGGTAGCTATAGCTACACCTTC CASSPAPTGGSYSYTF TRBD1 TRBV5-1 once TRBJ1-2
TGTGCCAGCAGCCCGACTCGGGACTCCTACAATGAGCAGTTCTTC CASSPTRDSYNEQFF - TRBV7-2 - TRBJ2-1
TGTGCCAGCAGTGTGGCAGGGGCCGGTCAGCCCCAGCATTTT CASSVAGAGQPQHF - TRBV2 - TRBJ1-5
TGCGCCAGCAGCTTACAGGCTGACAGGCGCCTGAACTATGGCTACACCTTC CASSLQADRRLNYGYTF - TRBV5-1 - TRBJ1-2
TGCGCCAGCAGCTTTCTCGGGTACGAGCAGTACTTC CASSFLGYEQYF - TRBV5-1 - TRBJ2-7
TGTGCCAGCAGCTACTACGACAGGGCTCGTGGCTACACCTTC CASSYYDRARGYTF TRBD1 TRBV5-6 - TRBJ1-2